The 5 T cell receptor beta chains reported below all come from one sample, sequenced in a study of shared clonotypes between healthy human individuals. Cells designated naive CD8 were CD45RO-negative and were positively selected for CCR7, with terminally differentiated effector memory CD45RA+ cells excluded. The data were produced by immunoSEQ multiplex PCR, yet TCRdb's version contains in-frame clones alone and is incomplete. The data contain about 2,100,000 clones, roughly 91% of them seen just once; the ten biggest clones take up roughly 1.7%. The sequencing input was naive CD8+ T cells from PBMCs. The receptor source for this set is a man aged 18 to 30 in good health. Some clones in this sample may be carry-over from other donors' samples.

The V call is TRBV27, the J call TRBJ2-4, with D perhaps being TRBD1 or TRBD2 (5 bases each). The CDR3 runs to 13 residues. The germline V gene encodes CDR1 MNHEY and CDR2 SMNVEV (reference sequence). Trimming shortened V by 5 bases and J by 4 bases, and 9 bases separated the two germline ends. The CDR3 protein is CASSGTVKNIQYF. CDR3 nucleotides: TGTGCCAGCAGTGGGACGGTTAAAAACATTCAGTACTTC.

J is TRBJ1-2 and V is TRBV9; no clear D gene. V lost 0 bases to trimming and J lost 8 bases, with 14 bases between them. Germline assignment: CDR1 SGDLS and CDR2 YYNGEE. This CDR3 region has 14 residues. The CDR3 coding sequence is TGTGCCAGCAGCGTAGGTGGAGACACTCGGGGCTACACCTTC. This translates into CASSVGGDTRGYTF.

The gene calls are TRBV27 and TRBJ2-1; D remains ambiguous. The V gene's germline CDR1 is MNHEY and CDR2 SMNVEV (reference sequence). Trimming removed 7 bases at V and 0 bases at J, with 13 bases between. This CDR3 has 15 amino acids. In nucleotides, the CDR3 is TGTGCCAGCACCATCGTGGGAAGCTCCTACAATGAGCAGTTCTTC. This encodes CASTIVGSSYNEQFF.

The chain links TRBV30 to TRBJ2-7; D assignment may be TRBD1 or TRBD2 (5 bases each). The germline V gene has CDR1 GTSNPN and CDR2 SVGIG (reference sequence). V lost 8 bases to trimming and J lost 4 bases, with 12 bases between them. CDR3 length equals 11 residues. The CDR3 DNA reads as TGTGCCGGGTTTGGGGGATACGAGCAGTACTTC. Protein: CAGFGGYEQYF.

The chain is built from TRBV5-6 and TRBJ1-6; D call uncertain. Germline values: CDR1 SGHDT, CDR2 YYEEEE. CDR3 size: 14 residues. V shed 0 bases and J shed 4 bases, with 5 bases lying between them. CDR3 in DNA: TGTGCCAGCAGCTTGGGAGGGTATAATTCACCCCTCCACTTT. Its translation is CASSLGGYNSPLHF. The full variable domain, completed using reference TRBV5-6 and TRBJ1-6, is DAGVTQSPTHLIKTRGQQVTLRCSPKSGHDTVSWYQQALGQGPQFIFQYYEEEERQRGNFPDRFSGHQFPNYSSELNVNALLLGDSALYLCASSLGGYNSPLHFGNGTRLTVT.